The entry below gives a single T cell receptor (beta chain) sequence along with its context. Its antigen is as yet unknown. This sample stems from a study of cytomegalovirus exposure and HLA in healthy donors. Regarding the study as a whole: Highest at DRB1 and lowest at HLA-C, TCR association rates differed among HLA loci in a later analysis. 150 or so TCR beta chains were listed as cytomegalovirus-associated. Using the classifier, cytomegalovirus status was reportedly diagnosed with high specificity and sensitivity.

Trimming took 2 bases from V and 4 from J; bases not matched to a gene: 6. The germline CDR1 and CDR2 sequences are SGHNT and YYREEE (reference sequence). The CDR3 runs 16 residues. PCR used 60 Vbeta primers and 13 Jbeta primers. Assay used: immunoSEQ multiplex PCR; TCRdb lists only in-frame clones, some missing. The table records over 85,000 clones, 75% to 90% of them present only once. Source material: PBMCs. The rearrangement links TRBV5-4 to TRBJ2-2; 9 bases agree with TRBD2. This sequence was found in a man in his forties or fifties in good health and CMV-seronegative. The CDR3 DNA reads as TGTGCCAGCAGCTTAAGGGCGGGGGGGCTCACCGGGGAGCTGTTTTTT. Translating gives CASSLRAGGLTGELFF. The entire variable domain, with the rest obtained from reference TRBV5-4 and TRBJ2-2, is as follows: ETGVTQSPTHLIKTRGQQVTLRCSSQSGHNTVSWYQQALGQGPQFIFQYYREEENGRGNFPPRFSGLQFPNYSSELNVNALELDDSALYLCASSLRAGGLTGELFFGEGSRLTVL.